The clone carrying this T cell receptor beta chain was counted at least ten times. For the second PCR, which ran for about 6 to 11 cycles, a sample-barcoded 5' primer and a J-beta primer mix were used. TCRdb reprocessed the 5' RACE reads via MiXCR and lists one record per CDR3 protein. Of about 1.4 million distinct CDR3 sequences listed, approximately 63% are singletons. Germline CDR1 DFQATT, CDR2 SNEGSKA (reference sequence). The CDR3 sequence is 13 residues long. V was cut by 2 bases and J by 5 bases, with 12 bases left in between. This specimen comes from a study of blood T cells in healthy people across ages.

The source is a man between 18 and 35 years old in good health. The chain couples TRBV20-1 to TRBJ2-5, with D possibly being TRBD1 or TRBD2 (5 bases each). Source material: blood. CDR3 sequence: CSARSEWGETQYF. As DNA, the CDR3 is TGCAGTGCTAGATCGGAGTGGGGGGAGACCCAGTACTTC.